This TCR beta chain was retrieved from a study of blood T cell repertoires in COVID-19. The overall study: From the United States, Italy and Spain came samples of acute and convalescent COVID-19.

Original processing methods: Amplification of reference gene primers was used by the study to estimate nucleated cell counts. TCRdb's table, derived via immunoSEQ multiplex PCR, lists solely in-frame clones and lacks some. That table furnishes V, J and clone size, whereas the DNA furnished D and trimming. In the table there are almost 200,000 clones, 70% to 90% of which are singletons. Trimming left V 7 bases short and J 5 bases short, with 11 bases between. The CDR3 runs to 13 residues. CDR1 LNHDA and CDR2 SQIVND come from the germline V gene (reference sequence). This TCR derives from a man in his 60s with COVID-19, enrolled during active disease. This chain joins TRBV19 and TRBJ2-2; D possibly corresponds to TRBD2 (5 bases). The material sequenced was peripheral blood. The CDR3: CASTRRGTGELFF. The CDR3 DNA is TGTGCCAGTACCCGCAGAGGGACCGGGGAGCTGTTTTTT.